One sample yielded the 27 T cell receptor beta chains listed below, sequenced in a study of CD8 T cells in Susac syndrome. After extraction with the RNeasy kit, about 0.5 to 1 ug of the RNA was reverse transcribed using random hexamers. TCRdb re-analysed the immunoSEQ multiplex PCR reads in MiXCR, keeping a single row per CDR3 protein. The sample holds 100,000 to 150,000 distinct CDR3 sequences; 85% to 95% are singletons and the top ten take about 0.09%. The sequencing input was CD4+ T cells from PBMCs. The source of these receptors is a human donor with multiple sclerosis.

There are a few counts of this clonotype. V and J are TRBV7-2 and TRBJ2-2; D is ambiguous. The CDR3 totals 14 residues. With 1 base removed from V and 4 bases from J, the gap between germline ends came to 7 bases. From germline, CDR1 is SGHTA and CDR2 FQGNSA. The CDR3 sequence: CASSLGGSTGELFF. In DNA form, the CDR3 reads TGTGCCAGCAGCTTAGGGGGTTCCACCGGGGAGCTGTTTTTT.

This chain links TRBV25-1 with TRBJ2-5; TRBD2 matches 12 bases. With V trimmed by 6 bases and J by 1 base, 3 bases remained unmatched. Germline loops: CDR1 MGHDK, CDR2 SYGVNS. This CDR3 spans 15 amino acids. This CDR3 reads CASSRLAGVQETQYF. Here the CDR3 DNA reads TGTGCCAGCAGCAGACTAGCGGGGGTCCAAGAGACCCAGTACTTC.

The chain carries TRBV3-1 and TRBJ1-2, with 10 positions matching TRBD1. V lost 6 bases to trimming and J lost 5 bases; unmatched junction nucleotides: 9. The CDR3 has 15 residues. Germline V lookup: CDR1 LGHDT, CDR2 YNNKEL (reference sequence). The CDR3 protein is CASSLTAGQGYGYTF. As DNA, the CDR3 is TGTGCCAGCAGTCTTACCGCGGGACAGGGGTATGGCTACACCTTC. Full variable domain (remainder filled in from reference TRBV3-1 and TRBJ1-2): DTAVSQTPKYLVTQMGNDKSIKCEQNLGHDTMYWYKQDSKKFLKIMFSYNNKELIINETVPNRFSPKSPDKAHLNLHINSLELGDSAVYFCASSLTAGQGYGYTFGSGTRLTVV.

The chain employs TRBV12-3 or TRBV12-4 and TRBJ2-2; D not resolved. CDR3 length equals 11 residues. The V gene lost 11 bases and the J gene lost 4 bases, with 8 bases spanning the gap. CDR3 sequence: CAWARTGELFF. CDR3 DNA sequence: TGTGCCTGGGCGCGCACCGGGGAGCTGTTTTTT.

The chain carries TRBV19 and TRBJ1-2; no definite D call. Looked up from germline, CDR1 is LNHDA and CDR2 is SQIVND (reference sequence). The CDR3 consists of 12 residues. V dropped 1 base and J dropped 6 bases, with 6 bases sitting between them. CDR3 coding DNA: TGTGCCAGTAGTATAGTATCGAATGGCTACACCTTC. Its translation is CASSIVSNGYTF.

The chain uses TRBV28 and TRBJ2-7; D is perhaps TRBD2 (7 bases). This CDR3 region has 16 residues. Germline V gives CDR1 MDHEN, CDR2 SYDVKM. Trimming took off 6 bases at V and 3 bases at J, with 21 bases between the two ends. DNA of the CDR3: TGTGCCAGCAGCCGTGGAGGGGGGGACCTCCTCTACGAGCAGTACTTC. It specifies CASSRGGGDLLYEQYF.

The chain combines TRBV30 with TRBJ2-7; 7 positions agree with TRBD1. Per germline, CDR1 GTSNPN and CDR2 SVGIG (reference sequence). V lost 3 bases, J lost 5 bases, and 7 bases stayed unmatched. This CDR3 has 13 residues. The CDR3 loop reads CAWRGGQFNEQYF. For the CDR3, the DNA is TGTGCCTGGAGAGGGGGACAGTTTAACGAGCAGTACTTC.

The CDR3 sequence: CASSFPSGGNYEQYF. The CDR3 DNA sequence: TGTGCCAGCAGCTTCCCCAGCGGGGGGAATTACGAGCAGTACTTC. The chain employs TRBV5-6 and TRBJ2-7, with 9 nucleotides matching TRBD2. CDR1 is SGHDT, CDR2 YYEEEE, per germline. The length of the CDR3 is 15 residues. V lost 2 bases and J lost 4; bases outside the gene matches: 7.

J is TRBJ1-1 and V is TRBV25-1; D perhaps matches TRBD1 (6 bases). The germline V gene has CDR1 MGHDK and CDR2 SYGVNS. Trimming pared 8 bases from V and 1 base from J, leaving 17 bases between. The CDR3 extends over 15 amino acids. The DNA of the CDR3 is TGTGCCAGCCGGCGAAGTCAGGGGCAGAACACTGAAGCTTTCTTT. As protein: CASRRSQGQNTEAFF.

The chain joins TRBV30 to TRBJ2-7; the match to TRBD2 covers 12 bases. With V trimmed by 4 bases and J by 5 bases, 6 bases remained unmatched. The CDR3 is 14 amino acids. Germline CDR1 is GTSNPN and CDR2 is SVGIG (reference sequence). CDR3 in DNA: TGTGCCTGGAATCGGCTAGCGGGGGGGAACGAGCAGTACTTC. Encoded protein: CAWNRLAGGNEQYF.

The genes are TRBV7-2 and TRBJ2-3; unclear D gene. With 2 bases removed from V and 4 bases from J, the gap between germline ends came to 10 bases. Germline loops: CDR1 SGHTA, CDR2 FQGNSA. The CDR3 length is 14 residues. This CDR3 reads CASSLRVRADTQYF. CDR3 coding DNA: TGTGCCAGCAGCTTACGGGTCCGGGCAGATACGCAGTATTTT.

The CDR3 DNA sequence: TGTGCCAGCAGCCCCCGGGGGACGCCCGGAGGTCACAATGAGCAGTTCTTC. Its translation: CASSPRGTPGGHNEQFF. The V call is TRBV9, the J call TRBJ2-1; D may be TRBD2 (6 bases). The CDR3 extends over 17 amino acids. Deletions cut 4 bases from V and 5 bases from J, with 22 bases between. Germline V lookup: CDR1 SGDLS, CDR2 YYNGEE. Full variable domain (missing parts from reference TRBV9 and TRBJ2-1): DSGVTQTPKHLITATGQRVTLRCSPRSGDLSVYWYQQSLDQGLQFLIQYYNGEERAKGNILERFSAQQFPDLHSELNLSSLELGDSALYFCASSPRGTPGGHNEQFFGPGTRLTVL.

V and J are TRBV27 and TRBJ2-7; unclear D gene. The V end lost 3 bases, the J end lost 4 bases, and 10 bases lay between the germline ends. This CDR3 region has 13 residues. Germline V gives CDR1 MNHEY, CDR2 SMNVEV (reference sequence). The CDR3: CASSFSLGYEQYF. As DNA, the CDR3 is TGTGCCAGCAGTTTTTCGCTGGGATACGAGCAGTACTTC.

CDR3 sequence reads: CASSYHGRSFSNQPQHF. The CDR3 bases are TGTGCCAGCAGTTACCACGGACGGTCGTTTAGCAATCAGCCCCAGCATTTT. The chain links TRBV6-2 or TRBV6-3 to TRBJ1-5; no clear D. The germline gives CDR1 MNHEY, CDR2 SVGEGT. This CDR3 is built from 17 residues. Trimming removed 2 bases from V and 0 bases from J, with 14 bases in between.

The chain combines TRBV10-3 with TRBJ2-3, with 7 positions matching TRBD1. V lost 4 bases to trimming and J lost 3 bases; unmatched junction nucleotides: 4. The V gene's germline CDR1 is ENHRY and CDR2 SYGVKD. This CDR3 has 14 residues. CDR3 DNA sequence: TGTGCCATCAGTGTTGAGGGGGCGACAGATACGCAGTATTTT. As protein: CAISVEGATDTQYF.

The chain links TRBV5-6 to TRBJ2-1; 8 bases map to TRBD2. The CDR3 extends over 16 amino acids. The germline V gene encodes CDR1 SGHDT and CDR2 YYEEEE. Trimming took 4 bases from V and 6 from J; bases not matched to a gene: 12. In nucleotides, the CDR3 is TGTGCCAGCAGCATGCGGGGGGCAACTAGTTTCAATGAGCAGTTCTTC. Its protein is CASSMRGATSFNEQFF.

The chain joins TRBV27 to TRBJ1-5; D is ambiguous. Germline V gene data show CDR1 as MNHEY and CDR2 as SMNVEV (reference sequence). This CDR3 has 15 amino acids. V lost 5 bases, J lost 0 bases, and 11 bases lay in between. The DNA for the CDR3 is TGTGCCAGCAGTCTCCGTTCCCTTAGCAATCAGCCCCAGCATTTT. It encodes CASSLRSLSNQPQHF.

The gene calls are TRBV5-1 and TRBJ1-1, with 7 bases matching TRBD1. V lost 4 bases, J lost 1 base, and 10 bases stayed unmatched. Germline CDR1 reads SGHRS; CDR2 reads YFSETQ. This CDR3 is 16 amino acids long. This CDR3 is CASSPRSGTENTEAFF. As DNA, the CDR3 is TGCGCCAGCAGCCCCCGAAGCGGGACAGAGAACACTGAAGCTTTCTTT.

The CDR3 here is CASSRLPNTGELFF. As DNA, the CDR3 is TGTGCCAGTAGTAGACTGCCGAACACCGGGGAGCTGTTTTTT. The chain carries TRBV19 and TRBJ2-2; unclear D gene. This CDR3 contains 14 residues. Per the germline V gene, CDR1 is LNHDA and CDR2 is SQIVND (reference sequence). The V and J ends lost 4 bases and 0 bases respectively, with 6 bases between them.

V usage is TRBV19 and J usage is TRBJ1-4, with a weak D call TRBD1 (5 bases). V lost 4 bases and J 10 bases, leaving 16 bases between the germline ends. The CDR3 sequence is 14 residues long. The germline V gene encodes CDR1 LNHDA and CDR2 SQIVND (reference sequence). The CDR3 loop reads CASSKDKESGKLFF. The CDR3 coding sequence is TGTGCCAGTAGTAAGGACAAAGAGAGTGGAAAACTGTTTTTT. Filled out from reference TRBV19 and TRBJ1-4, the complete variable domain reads DGGITQSPKYLFRKEGQNVTLSCEQNLNHDAMYWYRQDPGQGLRLIYYSQIVNDFQKGDIAEGYSVSREKKESFPLTVTSAQKNPTAFYLCASSKDKESGKLFFGSGTQLSVL.

In DNA form, the CDR3 reads TGTGCCAGCAGTTTATATCCAGGGGGAGGAACTGAAGCTTTCTTT. Amino acid sequence: CASSLYPGGGTEAFF. The V call is TRBV27, the J call TRBJ1-1; TRBD1 aligns across 7 bases. In germline, CDR1 is MNHEY, CDR2 SMNVEV (reference sequence). The CDR3 covers 15 residues. V dropped 1 base and J dropped 5; count of bases not matched to a gene: 7.

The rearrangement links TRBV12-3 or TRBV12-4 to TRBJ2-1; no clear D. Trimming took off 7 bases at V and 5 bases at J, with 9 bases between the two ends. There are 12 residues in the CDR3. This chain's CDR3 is CASTIRNNEQFF. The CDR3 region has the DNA TGTGCCAGCACAATAAGAAACAATGAGCAGTTCTTC.

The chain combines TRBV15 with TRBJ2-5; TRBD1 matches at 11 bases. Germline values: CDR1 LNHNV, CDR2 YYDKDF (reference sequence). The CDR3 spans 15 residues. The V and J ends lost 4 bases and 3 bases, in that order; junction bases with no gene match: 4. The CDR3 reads CATSISGQGEETQYF. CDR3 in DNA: TGTGCCACCAGCATCTCGGGACAGGGGGAAGAGACCCAGTACTTC.

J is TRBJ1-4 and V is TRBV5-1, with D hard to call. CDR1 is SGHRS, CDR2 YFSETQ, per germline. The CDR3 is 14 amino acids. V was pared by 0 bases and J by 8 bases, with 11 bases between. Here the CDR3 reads CASSLVDLREKLFF. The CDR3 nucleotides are TGCGCCAGCAGCTTGGTGGACCTTCGGGAAAAACTGTTTTTT.

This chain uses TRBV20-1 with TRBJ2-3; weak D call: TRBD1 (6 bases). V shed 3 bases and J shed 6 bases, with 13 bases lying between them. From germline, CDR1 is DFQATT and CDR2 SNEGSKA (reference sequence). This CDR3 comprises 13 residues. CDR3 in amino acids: CSASHHGQDTQYF. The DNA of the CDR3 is TGCAGTGCTAGCCACCACGGACAGGATACGCAGTATTTT.

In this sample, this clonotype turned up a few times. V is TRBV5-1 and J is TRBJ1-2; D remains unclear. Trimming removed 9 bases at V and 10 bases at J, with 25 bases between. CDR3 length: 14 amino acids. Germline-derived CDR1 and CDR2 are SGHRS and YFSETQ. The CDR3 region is CATSAGVDLPDYTF. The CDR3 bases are TGCGCCACCTCCGCCGGGGTAGACCTTCCGGACTACACCTTC.

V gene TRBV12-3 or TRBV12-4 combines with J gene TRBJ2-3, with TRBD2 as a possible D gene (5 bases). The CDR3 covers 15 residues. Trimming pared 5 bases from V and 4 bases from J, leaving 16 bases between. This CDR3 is CASSPLNGIADTQYF. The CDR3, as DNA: TGTGCCAGCAGTCCTCTTAACGGGATAGCAGATACGCAGTATTTT.